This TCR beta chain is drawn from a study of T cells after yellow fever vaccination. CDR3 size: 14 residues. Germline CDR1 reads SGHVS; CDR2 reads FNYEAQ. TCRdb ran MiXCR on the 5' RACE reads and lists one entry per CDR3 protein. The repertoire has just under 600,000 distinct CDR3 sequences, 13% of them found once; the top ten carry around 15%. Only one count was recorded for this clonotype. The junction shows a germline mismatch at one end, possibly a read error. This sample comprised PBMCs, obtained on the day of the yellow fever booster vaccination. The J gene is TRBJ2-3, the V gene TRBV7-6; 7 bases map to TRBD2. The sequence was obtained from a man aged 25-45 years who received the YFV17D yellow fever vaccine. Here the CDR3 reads CASSPGLGEDTQSF. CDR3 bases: TGTGCCAGCAGCCCAGGACTAGGGGAGGATACGCAGTCTTTT.